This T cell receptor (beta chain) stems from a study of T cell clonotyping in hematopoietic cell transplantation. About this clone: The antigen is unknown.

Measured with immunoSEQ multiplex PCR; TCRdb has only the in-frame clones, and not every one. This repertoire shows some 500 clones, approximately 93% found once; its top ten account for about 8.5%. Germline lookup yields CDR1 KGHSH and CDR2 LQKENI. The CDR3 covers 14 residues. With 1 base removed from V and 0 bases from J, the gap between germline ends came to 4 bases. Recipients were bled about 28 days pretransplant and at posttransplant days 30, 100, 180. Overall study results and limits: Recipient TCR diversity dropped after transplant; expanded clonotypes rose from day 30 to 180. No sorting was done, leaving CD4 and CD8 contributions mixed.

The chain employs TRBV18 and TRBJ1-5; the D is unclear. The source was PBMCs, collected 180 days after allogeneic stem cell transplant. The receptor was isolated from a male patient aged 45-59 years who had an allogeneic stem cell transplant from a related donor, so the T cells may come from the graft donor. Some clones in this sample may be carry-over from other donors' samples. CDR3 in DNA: TGTGCCAGCTCACCACAGGATAGCAATCAGCCCCAGCATTTT. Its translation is CASSPQDSNQPQHF.